This T cell receptor beta chain derives from a study of identical twins. TCRdb called the 5' RACE reads again in MiXCR, with one record for every CDR3 protein. The sample yields some 1,700,000 distinct CDR3 sequences, around a third seen once. Looked up from germline, CDR1 is SGHRS and CDR2 is YFSETQ. CDR3 length: 16 amino acids. The J segment lost 2 bases and the V segment lost 1 base, leaving 9 bases of the junction unmatched. The receptor's source is a newborn girl in good health. The sample consisted of cord blood. The gene calls are TRBV5-1 and TRBJ2-7; 7 bases fit TRBD1. The CDR3 loop is CASSLRPRDSAYEQYF. CDR3 DNA: TGCGCCAGCAGCTTGCGCCCCCGGGACAGTGCCTACGAGCAGTACTTC.